This TCR beta chain appears in the sequencing data of a study of T-cell reconstitution after alpha-beta-depleted transplantation in children. Unique molecular identifiers were built into the TCRbeta library. Each CDR3 protein is one row after TCRdb ran MiXCR on the PCR reads. The sample yields about 360,000 distinct CDR3 sequences, 10% to 15% seen once. Germline V CDR1 and CDR2: LGHNA, YSLEER. The CDR3 consists of 13 residues. V lost 0 bases and J 8 bases, leaving 9 bases between the germline ends. The sequenced sample was PBMCs, obtained from the stem cell graft. The TCR was taken from a human donor who donated a stem cell graft to a child with Fanconi anemia. The chain carries TRBV4-3 and TRBJ2-3; D is unresolved. As DNA, the CDR3 is TGCGCCAGCAGCCAAGAGGTTGGGCTTACGCAGTATTTT. Translated, it gives CASSQEVGLTQYF.